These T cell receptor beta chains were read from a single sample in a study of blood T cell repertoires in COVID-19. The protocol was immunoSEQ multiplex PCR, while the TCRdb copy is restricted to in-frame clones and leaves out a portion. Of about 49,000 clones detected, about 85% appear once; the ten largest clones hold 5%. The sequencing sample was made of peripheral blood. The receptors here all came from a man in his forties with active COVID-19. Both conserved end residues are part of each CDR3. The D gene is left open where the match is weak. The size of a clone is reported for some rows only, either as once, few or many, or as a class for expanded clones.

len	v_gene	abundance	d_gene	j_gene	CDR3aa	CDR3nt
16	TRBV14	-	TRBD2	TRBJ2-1	CASSPRTSGRESEQFF	TGTGCCAGCAGCCCGCGGACTAGCGGGAGAGAAAGTGAGCAGTTCTTC
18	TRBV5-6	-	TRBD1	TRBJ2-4	CASSLARTGGLAKNIQYF	TGTGCCAGCAGCTTGGCAAGGACAGGGGGGTTAGCCAAAAACATTCAGTACTTC
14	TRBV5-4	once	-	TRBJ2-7	CASSSRGGNYEQYF	TGTGCCAGCAGTTCCCGGGGCGGGAATTACGAGCAGTACTTC
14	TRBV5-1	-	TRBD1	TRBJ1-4	CASSPGTGDEKLFF	TGCGCCAGCAGCCCCGGGACAGGGGATGAAAAACTGTTTTTT
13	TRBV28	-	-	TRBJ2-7	CASNRMGGYEQYF	TGTGCCAGCAACCGAATGGGAGGCTACGAGCAGTACTTC
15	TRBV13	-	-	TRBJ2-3	CASSFGARGTDTQYF	TGTGCCAGCAGCTTTGGAGCACGAGGGACAGATACGCAGTATTTT
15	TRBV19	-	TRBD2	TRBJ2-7	CASSIVAGKAYEQYF	TGTGCCAGTAGTATTGTAGCGGGCAAGGCCTACGAGCAGTACTTC
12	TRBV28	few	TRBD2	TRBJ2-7	CASREGSYEQYF	TGTGCCAGTCGGGAGGGAAGCTACGAGCAGTACTTC
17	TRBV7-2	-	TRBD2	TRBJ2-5	CASSLVGGRAPQWTQYF	TGTGCCAGCAGCTTAGTCGGCGGGAGAGCTCCCCAATGGACCCAGTACTTC
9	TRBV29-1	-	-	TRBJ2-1	CSVGDEQFF	TGCAGCGTTGGCGATGAGCAGTTCTTC
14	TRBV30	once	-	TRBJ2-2	CAWSVKGGAGELFF	TGTGCCTGGAGTGTAAAAGGGGGGGCCGGGGAGCTGTTTTTT
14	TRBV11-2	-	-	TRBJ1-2	CASSLLDNLYGYTF	TGTGCCAGCAGCCTGCTTGACAACCTCTATGGCTACACCTTC
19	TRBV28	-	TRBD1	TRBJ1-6	CASSLGSGGIVSYNSPLHF	TGTGCCAGCAGTTTAGGATCAGGGGGCATAGTATCCTATAATTCACCCCTCCACTTT
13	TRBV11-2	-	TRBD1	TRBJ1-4	CASALDRDEKLFF	TGTGCCAGCGCCTTGGACAGGGATGAAAAACTGTTTTTT
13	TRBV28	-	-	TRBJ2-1	CASVYSSYNEQFF	TGTGCCAGCGTATATAGCTCCTACAATGAGCAGTTCTTC
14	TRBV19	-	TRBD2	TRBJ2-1	CASSTTSGTNEQFF	TGTGCCAGTAGTACTACTAGCGGGACCAATGAGCAGTTCTTC
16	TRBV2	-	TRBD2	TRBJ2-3	CASSAASGRNTDTQYF	TGTGCCAGCAGTGCGGCTAGCGGGAGGAACACAGATACGCAGTATTTT
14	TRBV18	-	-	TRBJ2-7	CASSPGDGAYEQYF	TGTGCCAGCTCACCGGGTGACGGAGCCTACGAGCAGTACTTC
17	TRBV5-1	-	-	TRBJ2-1	CASSLDGAGNGIDEQFF	TGCGCCAGCAGCTTGGATGGGGCGGGGAACGGGATCGATGAGCAGTTCTTC
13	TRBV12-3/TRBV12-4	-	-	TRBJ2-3	CAVSGEWGDTQYF	TGTGCCGTTTCAGGGGAGTGGGGAGATACGCAGTATTTT
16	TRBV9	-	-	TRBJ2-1	CASSVDLGSSYNEQFF	TGTGCCAGCAGCGTAGATCTAGGAAGCTCCTACAATGAGCAGTTCTTC
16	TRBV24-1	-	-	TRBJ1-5	CATSDRNGHSNQPQHF	TGTGCCACCAGTGATCGAAACGGACATAGCAATCAGCCCCAGCATTTT
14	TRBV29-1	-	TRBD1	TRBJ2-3	CSVAPGQSTDTQYF	TGCAGCGTGGCCCCGGGACAGTCCACAGATACGCAGTATTTT
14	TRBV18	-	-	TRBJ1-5	CASSPSADNQPQHF	TGTGCCAGCTCACCGTCCGCAGACAATCAGCCCCAGCATTTT
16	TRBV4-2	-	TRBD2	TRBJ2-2	CASSRRLAENTGELFF	TGTGCCAGCAGCCGTCGGCTAGCGGAGAACACCGGGGAGCTGTTTTTT
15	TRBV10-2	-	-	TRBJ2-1	CASTLLAPVHNEQFF	TGCGCCAGCACGCTTCTAGCGCCGGTCCACAATGAGCAGTTCTTC
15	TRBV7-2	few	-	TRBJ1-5	CASSAQQGLGQPQHF	TGTGCCAGCAGCGCACAACAGGGCTTGGGTCAGCCCCAGCATTTT
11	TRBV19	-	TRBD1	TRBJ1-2	CASGTGNGYTF	TGTGCCTCGGGGACAGGGAATGGCTACACCTTC
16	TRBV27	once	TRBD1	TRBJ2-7	CASSLSFDRGLYEQYF	TGTGCCAGCAGTTTATCGTTCGACAGGGGGCTGTACGAGCAGTACTTC
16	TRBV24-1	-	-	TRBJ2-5	CATSDPGRVGQETQYF	TGTGCCACCAGTGATCCCGGCAGGGTAGGACAAGAGACCCAGTACTTC
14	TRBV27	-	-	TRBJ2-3	CASRPGVITDTQYF	TGTGCCAGCAGACCAGGGGTTATCACAGATACGCAGTATTTT
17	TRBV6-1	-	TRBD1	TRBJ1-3	CASSESARGSTGNTIYF	TGTGCCAGCAGTGAATCCGCCAGGGGGTCAACTGGAAACACCATATATTTT
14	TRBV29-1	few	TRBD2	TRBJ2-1	CSVAGTSGSNEQFF	TGCAGCGTTGCCGGGACTAGCGGGAGCAATGAGCAGTTCTTC
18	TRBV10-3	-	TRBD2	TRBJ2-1	CAISEPKTSGRASNEQFF	TGTGCCATCAGTGAGCCAAAGACTAGCGGGAGGGCCAGCAATGAGCAGTTCTTC
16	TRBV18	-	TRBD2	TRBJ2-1	CASSPGRLAKGNEQFF	TGTGCCAGCTCACCAGGGAGACTAGCGAAGGGCAATGAGCAGTTCTTC
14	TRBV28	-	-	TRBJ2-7	CASSSRGGPNEQYF	TGTGCCAGCAGCTCCAGGGGCGGGCCTAACGAGCAGTACTTC
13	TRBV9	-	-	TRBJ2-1	CASSVAPYNEQFF	TGTGCCAGCAGCGTAGCTCCCTACAATGAGCAGTTCTTC
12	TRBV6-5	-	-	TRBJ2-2	CASSSRAGELFF	TGTGCCAGCAGTTCGAGGGCCGGGGAGCTGTTTTTT
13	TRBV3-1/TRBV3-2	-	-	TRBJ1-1	CATRDSMDSEAFF	TGTGCCACCCGGGACTCGATGGACTCTGAAGCTTTCTTT
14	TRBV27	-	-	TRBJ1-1	CASSLWGENTEAFF	TGTGCCAGCAGTTTATGGGGGGAGAACACTGAAGCTTTCTTT
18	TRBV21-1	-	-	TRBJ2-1	CASSIGTGEREIMNEQFF	TGTGCCAGCAGCATCGGGACAGGGGAGCGGGAGATCATGAATGAGCAGTTCTTC
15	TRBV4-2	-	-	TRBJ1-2	CASSQDTSPDYGYTF	TGTGCCAGCAGCCAAGACACTAGTCCAGACTATGGCTACACCTTC
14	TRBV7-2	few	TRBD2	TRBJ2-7	CASSLSGRAYEQYF	TGTGCCAGCAGCTTAAGCGGGAGGGCCTACGAGCAGTACTTC
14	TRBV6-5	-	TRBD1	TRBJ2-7	CASSWGQGAYEQYF	TGTGCCAGCAGTTGGGGACAGGGGGCCTACGAGCAGTACTTC
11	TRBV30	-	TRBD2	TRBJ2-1	CAWSGGEEQFF	TGTGCCTGGAGCGGGGGGGAAGAGCAGTTCTTC
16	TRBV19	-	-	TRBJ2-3	CASSIGYGGGSDTQYF	TGTGCCAGTAGTATAGGATACGGGGGAGGATCAGATACGCAGTATTTT